The clone carrying this T cell receptor beta chain turned up a few times. Its matching antigen is unknown. TCRdb reanalysed the RT-PCR reads using MiXCR and keeps one entry per CDR3 protein. The sample includes approximately 480,000 distinct CDR3 sequences, about 10% seen only once; the top ten take roughly 12%. This record comes from a study of response to subunit inactivated influenza vaccine. Trimming cost V 3 bases and J 5 bases, with 11 bases left between them. Germline CDR1 and CDR2: DFQATT and SNEGSKA (reference sequence). CDR3 size: 14 residues. Regarding the study as a whole: Each seasonal influenza vaccination recruits few new T cells, the authors suggested.

The sequence derives from a man in his forties or fifties who received an inactivated influenza vaccine. The input for sequencing was PBMCs from blood, taken 45 days after vaccination. The chain joins TRBV20-1 to TRBJ2-6; D is uncertain. Here the CDR3 reads CSASTRRWANVLTF. The CDR3 DNA sequence: TGCAGTGCTAGTACCCGTCGCTGGGCCAACGTCCTGACTTTC.